The rows below give T cell receptor beta chains drawn from one sample of a study of T cells in narcolepsy. Sequenced by immunoSEQ multiplex PCR; TCRdb stores in-frame clones only, minus some. The sample yields 25,000 to 35,000 clones, 65% to 90% seen once. Sequences were obtained from CD45RA- memory CD4+ T cells from PBMCs. Source of these receptors: a human donor with narcolepsy. Each CDR3 is given with its conserved first and last residue. D genes are given only for firm matches. Not every row has a clone size; where given, it reads once, few, many or a size class.

CDR3 length: 16; clone size: .; J gene: TRBJ1-4; D gene: TRBD1; V gene: TRBV5-1; CDR3 DNA: TGCGCCAGCAGCCCAGGCCAGGGGGCGCGGGGCGAAAAACTGTTTTTT; CDR3 protein: CASSPGQGARGEKLFF
CDR3 length: 14; clone size: .; J gene: TRBJ2-1; D gene: TRBD2; V gene: TRBV7-6; CDR3 DNA: TGTGCCAGCAGCTTCCCTCGGGGGGGGAGGCAACAGTTCTTC; CDR3 protein: CASSFPRGGRQQFF
CDR3 length: 14; clone size: .; J gene: TRBJ1-6; D gene: .; V gene: TRBV5-6; CDR3 DNA: TGTGCCAGCAGCTTGGGAGGCCGGAGTTCACCCCTCCACTTT; CDR3 protein: CASSLGGRSSPLHF
CDR3 length: 15; clone size: .; J gene: TRBJ2-2; D gene: TRBD2; V gene: TRBV25-1; CDR3 DNA: TGTGCCAGCATGGGACTAGCGGGAGAAGCCGGGGAGCTGTTTTTT; CDR3 protein: CASMGLAGEAGELFF
CDR3 length: 13; clone size: .; J gene: TRBJ1-2; D gene: .; V gene: TRBV10-1; CDR3 DNA: TGCGCCAGCAGTGAAAGGCTTCAAGGCCCCTACACCTTC; CDR3 protein: CASSERLQGPYTF
CDR3 length: 14; clone size: .; J gene: TRBJ2-2; D gene: TRBD1; V gene: TRBV10-2; CDR3 DNA: TGCGCCAGCAGTGCCCTGACAGGGACCGGGGAGCTGTTTTTT; CDR3 protein: CASSALTGTGELFF
CDR3 length: 13; clone size: .; J gene: TRBJ1-1; D gene: .; V gene: TRBV6-5; CDR3 DNA: TGTGCCAGCAGGAGAACAAAAAACACTGAAGCTTTCTTT; CDR3 protein: CASRRTKNTEAFF
CDR3 length: 11; clone size: .; J gene: TRBJ1-2; D gene: .; V gene: TRBV20-1; CDR3 DNA: TGCAGACCAACGGGGAAGGATGGCTACACCTTC; CDR3 protein: CRPTGKDGYTF
CDR3 length: 12; clone size: .; J gene: TRBJ1-1; D gene: .; V gene: TRBV18; CDR3 DNA: TGTGCCAGCTCACGGACTGGGGCTGAAGCTTTCTTT; CDR3 protein: CASSRTGAEAFF
CDR3 length: 14; clone size: .; J gene: TRBJ1-2; D gene: TRBD1; V gene: TRBV27; CDR3 DNA: TGTGCCAGCAGTGCACAGGGGGCGGGCTATGGCTACACCTTC; CDR3 protein: CASSAQGAGYGYTF
CDR3 length: 16; clone size: .; J gene: TRBJ2-2; D gene: TRBD2; V gene: TRBV5-1; CDR3 DNA: TGCGCCAGCAGCCTAACCGGGACTACGAACACCGGGGAGCTGTTTTTT; CDR3 protein: CASSLTGTTNTGELFF
CDR3 length: 13; clone size: .; J gene: TRBJ1-2; D gene: .; V gene: TRBV7-2; CDR3 DNA: TGTGCCAGTACTCGGCCGGGGTCCTATGGCTACACCTTC; CDR3 protein: CASTRPGSYGYTF
CDR3 length: 16; clone size: .; J gene: TRBJ2-5; D gene: TRBD2; V gene: TRBV15; CDR3 DNA: TGTGCCACCAGCAGGGGGACTAGCGGAGGAAAAGAGACCCAGTACTTC; CDR3 protein: CATSRGTSGGKETQYF
CDR3 length: 12; clone size: .; J gene: TRBJ1-4; D gene: .; V gene: TRBV2; CDR3 DNA: TGTGCCAGCAGGAGGGTGGATGAAAAACTGTTTTTT; CDR3 protein: CASRRVDEKLFF
CDR3 length: 14; clone size: once; J gene: TRBJ1-1; D gene: .; V gene: TRBV6-5; CDR3 DNA: TGTGCCAGCAGAAACCCCCCCATGAACACTGAAGCTTTCTTT; CDR3 protein: CASRNPPMNTEAFF
CDR3 length: 14; clone size: .; J gene: TRBJ1-2; D gene: .; V gene: TRBV19; CDR3 DNA: TGTGCCAGCAGCCACCTGATAGAAATCTTTAGCTACACCTTC; CDR3 protein: CASSHLIEIFSYTF
CDR3 length: 16; clone size: .; J gene: TRBJ2-1; D gene: .; V gene: TRBV11-2; CDR3 DNA: TGTGCCAGCAGCTCCCGCGGCAGGAACTCCTACAATGAGCAGTTCTTC; CDR3 protein: CASSSRGRNSYNEQFF
CDR3 length: 14; clone size: .; J gene: TRBJ2-4; D gene: TRBD1; V gene: TRBV2; CDR3 DNA: TGTGCCAGCAGGGACAGGGGAGGGGACTCCATTCAGTACTTC; CDR3 protein: CASRDRGGDSIQYF
CDR3 length: 14; clone size: .; J gene: TRBJ2-7; D gene: .; V gene: TRBV7-5; CDR3 DNA: TGTGTCAGAAGCCGTCCCGGGACAGGGAGTGAGCAGTACTTC; CDR3 protein: CVRSRPGTGSEQYF
CDR3 length: 16; clone size: .; J gene: TRBJ1-6; D gene: .; V gene: TRBV13; CDR3 DNA: TGTGCCAGCAGCTTCAGCTCCGGTCTCACAGGTTCACCCCTCCACTTT; CDR3 protein: CASSFSSGLTGSPLHF
CDR3 length: 15; clone size: .; J gene: TRBJ1-5; D gene: .; V gene: TRBV5-1; CDR3 DNA: TGCGCCAGCAGCTTCCCAGGGACACCTAATCAGCCCCAGCATTTT; CDR3 protein: CASSFPGTPNQPQHF
CDR3 length: 16; clone size: .; J gene: TRBJ2-2; D gene: TRBD2; V gene: TRBV6-5; CDR3 DNA: TGTGCCAGCAGTTACGATCTAGCGGGGGGCCTCGGGGAGCTGTTTTTT; CDR3 protein: CASSYDLAGGLGELFF
CDR3 length: 17; clone size: .; J gene: TRBJ1-6; D gene: .; V gene: TRBV6-1; CDR3 DNA: TGTGCCAGCAGTGAATGGGGCGTGTTGGGGGGTCGGTCACCCCTCCACTTT; CDR3 protein: CASSEWGVLGGRSPLHF
CDR3 length: 16; clone size: .; J gene: TRBJ1-2; D gene: TRBD1; V gene: TRBV5-5; CDR3 DNA: TGTGCCAGCAGCCCGCAGGGGGGGGCACCTAACTATGGCTACACCTTC; CDR3 protein: CASSPQGGAPNYGYTF
CDR3 length: 12; clone size: once; J gene: TRBJ1-6; D gene: .; V gene: TRBV14; CDR3 DNA: TGTGCCAGCAGCCGCCCCTTAGGGCCCCTCCACTTT; CDR3 protein: CASSRPLGPLHF
CDR3 length: 13; clone size: .; J gene: TRBJ2-5; D gene: .; V gene: TRBV11-3; CDR3 DNA: TGTGCCAGCGGGAGCGGGCCCCAAGAGACCCAGTACTTC; CDR3 protein: CASGSGPQETQYF
CDR3 length: 11; clone size: .; J gene: TRBJ1-4; D gene: .; V gene: TRBV20-1; CDR3 DNA: TGCAGTGCCAGCAGGGGCCCTGAACTGTTTTTT; CDR3 protein: CSASRGPELFF
CDR3 length: 14; clone size: .; J gene: TRBJ1-2; D gene: .; V gene: TRBV6-5; CDR3 DNA: TGTGCCAGCAGTTACTCGGTCTTAGGTCGTGGCTACACCTTC; CDR3 protein: CASSYSVLGRGYTF
CDR3 length: 15; clone size: .; J gene: TRBJ2-5; D gene: .; V gene: TRBV30; CDR3 DNA: TGTGCCTGGAACCGGGACGTAGGCCTCCAAGAGACCCAGTACTTC; CDR3 protein: CAWNRDVGLQETQYF
CDR3 length: 13; clone size: few; J gene: TRBJ2-3; D gene: .; V gene: TRBV19; CDR3 DNA: TGTGCCAGTAGTATAGCTCACACAGATACGCAGTATTTT; CDR3 protein: CASSIAHTDTQYF
CDR3 length: 14; clone size: .; J gene: TRBJ1-2; D gene: TRBD1; V gene: TRBV29-1; CDR3 DNA: TGCAGCGTTGAGATGGGACAGCAGAACTATGGCTACACCTTC; CDR3 protein: CSVEMGQQNYGYTF
CDR3 length: 15; clone size: .; J gene: TRBJ1-5; D gene: TRBD1; V gene: TRBV14; CDR3 DNA: TGTGCCAGCAGCCCAGGGGGAGGACAGGGGCAGCCCCAGCATTTT; CDR3 protein: CASSPGGGQGQPQHF
CDR3 length: 14; clone size: .; J gene: TRBJ1-5; D gene: .; V gene: TRBV5-3; CDR3 DNA: TGTGCCAGAAGCTTGGGCAGACTCAATCAGCCCCAGCATTTT; CDR3 protein: CARSLGRLNQPQHF
CDR3 length: 14; clone size: .; J gene: TRBJ1-6; D gene: .; V gene: TRBV28; CDR3 DNA: TGTGCCAGCAGCCCCGGGGCAGGAAATTCACCCCTCCACTTT; CDR3 protein: CASSPGAGNSPLHF
CDR3 length: 16; clone size: .; J gene: TRBJ2-1; D gene: TRBD2; V gene: TRBV5-1; CDR3 DNA: TGCGCCAGCAGCGGTGCGACTAGCGGGAGCTACAATGAGCAGTTCTTC; CDR3 protein: CASSGATSGSYNEQFF
CDR3 length: 14; clone size: .; J gene: TRBJ1-2; D gene: .; V gene: TRBV30; CDR3 DNA: TGTGCCTGGAGTGTGACGGACAGATTAGGGGGCTACACCTTC; CDR3 protein: CAWSVTDRLGGYTF
CDR3 length: 16; clone size: .; J gene: TRBJ1-1; D gene: .; V gene: TRBV5-4; CDR3 DNA: TGTGCCAGCAGCACCCCGAGGGGGGGAAGTAACACTGAAGCTTTCTTT; CDR3 protein: CASSTPRGGSNTEAFF
CDR3 length: 13; clone size: .; J gene: TRBJ1-4; D gene: TRBD1; V gene: TRBV7-9; CDR3 DNA: TGTGCCGGTTCCGGGACAGGGCATGAAAAACTGTTTTTT; CDR3 protein: CAGSGTGHEKLFF
CDR3 length: 14; clone size: few; J gene: TRBJ2-1; D gene: .; V gene: TRBV9; CDR3 DNA: TGTGCCAGCAGCGTGGTGGATCAGCGAAATGAGCAGTTCTTC; CDR3 protein: CASSVVDQRNEQFF
CDR3 length: 14; clone size: .; J gene: TRBJ2-1; D gene: .; V gene: TRBV5-1; CDR3 DNA: TGCGCCAGCAGCTTTACTGACTGGGCTAATGAGCAGTTCTTC; CDR3 protein: CASSFTDWANEQFF
CDR3 length: 15; clone size: .; J gene: TRBJ1-5; D gene: .; V gene: TRBV28; CDR3 DNA: TGTGCCAGCAGTCCTGCGCAGAGCAAGAATCAGCCCCAGCATTTT; CDR3 protein: CASSPAQSKNQPQHF
CDR3 length: 13; clone size: once; J gene: TRBJ1-1; D gene: .; V gene: TRBV30; CDR3 DNA: TGTGCCTGGAGTTCAGGGACGGCGGGAAAAGCTTTCTTT; CDR3 protein: CAWSSGTAGKAFF
CDR3 length: 14; clone size: few; J gene: TRBJ1-1; D gene: .; V gene: TRBV28; CDR3 DNA: TGTGCCACCGAACAGTCCCGGGCTGGCACTGAAGCTTTCTTT; CDR3 protein: CATEQSRAGTEAFF
CDR3 length: 14; clone size: .; J gene: TRBJ2-5; D gene: TRBD1; V gene: TRBV27; CDR3 DNA: TGTGCCAGCAGTTCCTCGACAGGGGGGTTGGAGCAGTACTTC; CDR3 protein: CASSSSTGGLEQYF
CDR3 length: 13; clone size: once; J gene: TRBJ2-5; D gene: .; V gene: TRBV13; CDR3 DNA: TGTGCCAGCAGCTACCGACAGCAAGAGACCCAGTACTTC; CDR3 protein: CASSYRQQETQYF
CDR3 length: 14; clone size: .; J gene: TRBJ1-1; D gene: .; V gene: TRBV27; CDR3 DNA: TGTGCCAGCAGTCTTCCCGGGAAGAACACTGAAGCTTTCTTT; CDR3 protein: CASSLPGKNTEAFF
CDR3 length: 14; clone size: .; J gene: TRBJ1-1; D gene: .; V gene: TRBV6-1; CDR3 DNA: TGTGCCAGCAGACCCGGACGGTTGAACACTGAAGCTTTCTTT; CDR3 protein: CASRPGRLNTEAFF
CDR3 length: 15; clone size: .; J gene: TRBJ2-3; D gene: TRBD1; V gene: TRBV7-8; CDR3 DNA: TGTGCCAGCAGCTGGGACAGGGTAAGCACAGATACGCAGTATTTT; CDR3 protein: CASSWDRVSTDTQYF
CDR3 length: 16; clone size: .; J gene: TRBJ2-2; D gene: TRBD1; V gene: TRBV6-5; CDR3 DNA: TGTGCCAGCAGTTATCGGACAGGCTCGAACACCGGGGAGCTGTTTTTT; CDR3 protein: CASSYRTGSNTGELFF
CDR3 length: 13; clone size: .; J gene: TRBJ1-1; D gene: .; V gene: TRBV2; CDR3 DNA: TGTGCCAGCAGTGTAATCAGGGATGGTGAAGCTTTCTTT; CDR3 protein: CASSVIRDGEAFF
CDR3 length: 15; clone size: .; J gene: TRBJ2-7; D gene: TRBD2; V gene: TRBV4-2; CDR3 DNA: TGTGCCAGCAGCCAAGATCTAGCGGGAGGATACGAGCAGTACTTC; CDR3 protein: CASSQDLAGGYEQYF
CDR3 length: 15; clone size: once; J gene: TRBJ2-1; D gene: .; V gene: TRBV5-4; CDR3 DNA: TGTGCCAGCAGCCGCGGGACAGCTTTTTCCAATGAGCAGTTCTTC; CDR3 protein: CASSRGTAFSNEQFF
CDR3 length: 14; clone size: .; J gene: TRBJ1-4; D gene: TRBD1; V gene: TRBV7-8; CDR3 DNA: TGTGCCAGCAGCCCCGGACAGGGTAATGAAAAACTGTTTTTT; CDR3 protein: CASSPGQGNEKLFF
CDR3 length: 14; clone size: .; J gene: TRBJ2-7; D gene: .; V gene: TRBV6-1; CDR3 DNA: TGTGCCAGCAGCCCCCTATGGCAGTCCTACGAGCAGTACTTC; CDR3 protein: CASSPLWQSYEQYF
CDR3 length: 13; clone size: once; J gene: TRBJ1-1; D gene: .; V gene: TRBV7-8; CDR3 DNA: TGTGCCAGCAGTTTGGAGCGGAACACTGAAGCTTTCTTT; CDR3 protein: CASSLERNTEAFF